A selection of T cell receptor beta chains follows, all from one sample in a study of vaccination effects on CD4 cells after COVID-19. These receptors' antigens are unknown. This table comes from immunoSEQ multiplex PCR, and its TCRdb copy is limited to in-frame clones, with some not included. This table holds about 70,000 clones, under 85% found once. The sequenced sample was CD4+ T cells from PBMCs cultured with HIV peptides, obtained before COVID-19 vaccination. The receptors were gathered from a human donor who had a prior SARS-CoV-2 infection. The CDR3 runs from the conserved cysteine through the conserved F or W. D genes are given only for firm matches. Size tells how often a clone was seen (once, few, many) or the class of an expanded clone, and some rows leave it out.

j_call v_call cdr3_length clone_size d_call cdr3_nt cdr3_aa
TRBJ2-7 TRBV27 11 NA NA TGTGCCAGCAGTTGGGACGGCGAGCAGTACTTC CASSWDGEQYF
TRBJ1-2 TRBV6-5 14 NA TRBD1 TGTGCCAGCACTAAACAGGGGGGTAGCTATGGCTACACCTTC CASTKQGGSYGYTF
TRBJ2-1 TRBV7-9 14 NA NA TGTGCCAGCAGCTTCACAGGGGACTCGGGTGAGCAGTTCTTC CASSFTGDSGEQFF
TRBJ2-5 TRBV7-2 14 NA TRBD1 TGTGCCAGCAGCTTAGCTGAGGGGGCAGGGACCCAGTACTTC CASSLAEGAGTQYF
TRBJ2-7 TRBV4-2 14 NA TRBD1 TGTGCCAGCAGCCACATACAGGGGGCTCACGAGCAGTACTTC CASSHIQGAHEQYF
TRBJ1-2 TRBV7-3 14 once NA TGTGCCAGCAGCTTAACAGGGGGAAACTATGGCTACACCTTC CASSLTGGNYGYTF
TRBJ2-5 TRBV7-3 15 NA TRBD2 TGTGCCAGTTCCGGACTAGCGGGAGTACAAGAGACCCAGTACTTC CASSGLAGVQETQYF
TRBJ1-3 TRBV19 15 few NA TGTGCCAGTAGCGACATGGAAGTCTCTGGAAACACCATATATTTT CASSDMEVSGNTIYF
TRBJ2-6 TRBV4-3 15 NA NA TGCGCCAGCAGCCAAGACTACTCTGGGGCCAACGTCCTGACTTTC CASSQDYSGANVLTF
TRBJ2-5 TRBV7-3 15 few TRBD1 TGTGCCAGCAGCCCAGGACAGGCGGCACAAGAGACCCAGTACTTC CASSPGQAAQETQYF
TRBJ2-2 TRBV2 13 NA NA TGTGCCAGCAGTCGTTCGATTGCCGGGGAGCTGTTTTTT CASSRSIAGELFF
TRBJ1-1 TRBV9 14 NA NA TGTGCCAGCAGCGTAGAGGAGGGATACACTGAAGCTTTCTTT CASSVEEGYTEAFF
TRBJ1-4 TRBV6-5 14 NA TRBD1 TGTGCCAGCAGTAGGGACAGGGGGAATGAAAAACTGTTTTTT CASSRDRGNEKLFF
TRBJ2-2 TRBV27 14 NA NA TGTGCCAGCAGTTTAGTTTGGGCGAACGGGGAGCTGTTTTTT CASSLVWANGELFF
TRBJ1-1 TRBV23-1 11 NA NA TGCGCCCGAGCCTTGAACACTGAAGCTTTCTTT CARALNTEAFF
TRBJ2-5 TRBV7-2 14 NA TRBD2 TGTGCCAGCAGCCGGGGGGGGACACGAGAGACCCAGTACTTC CASSRGGTRETQYF
TRBJ2-5 TRBV2 13 few NA TGTGCCAGCAGTTCACTAGCTCAAGAGACCCAGTACTTC CASSSLAQETQYF
TRBJ2-7 TRBV29-1 15 NA NA TGCAGCGTTGAACTTTCCGGGACCCATTCCTACGAGCAGTACTTC CSVELSGTHSYEQYF
TRBJ1-1 TRBV5-5 13 NA NA TGTGCCAGCAGCTTGGCGGGCAGCACTGAAGCTTTCTTT CASSLAGSTEAFF
TRBJ1-2 TRBV6-1 14 NA NA TGTGCCAGCAGTGAACAGCCTACTAACTATGGCTACACCTTC CASSEQPTNYGYTF
TRBJ1-4 TRBV15 14 NA NA TGTGCCACCAGCAGTACAGTTGCTAATGAAAAACTGTTTTTT CATSSTVANEKLFF
TRBJ2-3 TRBV19 15 few NA TGTGCCAGTAGTATATTAGACGGGAGCGCAGATACGCAGTATTTT CASSILDGSADTQYF
TRBJ2-3 TRBV6-4 13 NA TRBD2 TGTGCCAGCAGCGAGCGGGAGACAGATACGCAGTATTTT CASSERETDTQYF
TRBJ2-3 TRBV7-9 15 NA NA TGTGCCAGCAGCGGGAGGTTACTGGCGGGAGATACGCAGTATTTT CASSGRLLAGDTQYF
TRBJ2-1 TRBV24-1 13 NA NA TGTGCCACCAGTGAAAAGGCCCACAATGAGCAGTTCTTC CATSEKAHNEQFF
TRBJ2-3 TRBV10-3 15 NA TRBD2 TGTGCCATCAGTGTCGGTAGCGGGAGGTCAGATACGCAGTATTTT CAISVGSGRSDTQYF
TRBJ1-3 TRBV7-2 16 NA NA TGTGCCAGCAGCTCGGACAGAGTTCTCTCTGGAAACACCATATATTTT CASSSDRVLSGNTIYF
TRBJ2-7 TRBV19 13 once NA TGTGCCAGTAGCCCCCTCAGGGGCTACGAGCAGTACTTC CASSPLRGYEQYF
TRBJ1-2 TRBV7-2 14 NA TRBD1 TGTGCCAGCAGCCCTCGGACAGGGAGTTATGGCTACACCTTC CASSPRTGSYGYTF